These T cell receptor beta chains were read from a single sample in a study of cytomegalovirus exposure and HLA in healthy donors. TCRdb keeps only in-frame clones here, not all; method: immunoSEQ multiplex PCR. Of 150,000 to 180,000 clones in the sample, over 65% were seen once. The sample comprised PBMCs. These receptors all stem from a woman aged 40 to 55 in good health and CMV-seronegative. The CDR3 runs from the conserved cysteine through the conserved F or W. The order of the fields is J gene, clone size, D gene, CDR3 length, V gene, CDR3 DNA, CDR3 protein. A D gene is named only where the DNA matches it firmly. Size values are once, few and many counts, or a class for expanded clones, and some rows have none.

J gene: TRBJ2-4
clone size: -
D gene: -
CDR3 length: 12
V gene: TRBV29-1
CDR3 DNA: TGCAGCGTTGATATAGCCAAAAACATTCAGTACTTC
CDR3 protein: CSVDIAKNIQYF

J gene: TRBJ2-6
clone size: -
D gene: TRBD1
CDR3 length: 18
V gene: TRBV7-2
CDR3 DNA: TGTGCCAGCAGCTTAGGTCCGGCAGGGGGCATTGGGGCCAACGTCCTGACTTTC
CDR3 protein: CASSLGPAGGIGANVLTF

J gene: TRBJ2-7
clone size: -
D gene: -
CDR3 length: 17
V gene: TRBV5-1
CDR3 DNA: TGCGCCAGCAGCTTGGGGGCGGGCGGCAGGTTCGCCTACGAGCAGTACTTC
CDR3 protein: CASSLGAGGRFAYEQYF

J gene: TRBJ1-2
clone size: -
D gene: -
CDR3 length: 16
V gene: TRBV4-2
CDR3 DNA: TGTGCCAGCAGCCAAGATTTCGAACAATTCCTGGATGGCTACACCTTC
CDR3 protein: CASSQDFEQFLDGYTF

J gene: TRBJ1-1
clone size: -
D gene: TRBD1
CDR3 length: 14
V gene: TRBV5-1
CDR3 DNA: TGCGCCAGCAGCTTGGGACAGGGGAGCACTGAAGCTTTCTTT
CDR3 protein: CASSLGQGSTEAFF

J gene: TRBJ2-5
clone size: -
D gene: TRBD1
CDR3 length: 15
V gene: TRBV10-3
CDR3 DNA: TGTGCCATCAGGAGGGACAGCAGAGGCCAAGAGACCCAGTACTTC
CDR3 protein: CAIRRDSRGQETQYF

J gene: TRBJ2-5
clone size: -
D gene: -
CDR3 length: 14
V gene: TRBV7-2
CDR3 DNA: TGTGCCAGCAGCTTAGTATTCAACGGAGAGACCCAGTACTTC
CDR3 protein: CASSLVFNGETQYF

J gene: TRBJ1-3
clone size: -
D gene: -
CDR3 length: 15
V gene: TRBV2
CDR3 DNA: TGTGCCAGCAGTGCCTTACAGGGCACTGGAAACACCATATATTTT
CDR3 protein: CASSALQGTGNTIYF

J gene: TRBJ2-2
clone size: -
D gene: -
CDR3 length: 13
V gene: TRBV18
CDR3 DNA: TGTGCCAGCTCACGGGGGCCTGGCGGGGAGCTGTTTTTT
CDR3 protein: CASSRGPGGELFF

J gene: TRBJ1-2
clone size: once
D gene: -
CDR3 length: 14
V gene: TRBV5-1
CDR3 DNA: TGCGCCAGCAGCTTGGCCGGGACTACGAGTGTAAAGGCCTTC
CDR3 protein: CASSLAGTTSVKAF

J gene: TRBJ2-3
clone size: -
D gene: -
CDR3 length: 13
V gene: TRBV5-1
CDR3 DNA: TGCGCCAGCAGCTTAAGACAGGCAGATACGCAGTATTTT
CDR3 protein: CASSLRQADTQYF

J gene: TRBJ2-3
clone size: -
D gene: TRBD2
CDR3 length: 16
V gene: TRBV4-2
CDR3 DNA: TGTGCCAGCAGTCTGACTAGCGGGAGGTCAGGAGATACGCAGTATTTT
CDR3 protein: CASSLTSGRSGDTQYF

J gene: TRBJ2-5
clone size: -
D gene: -
CDR3 length: 14
V gene: TRBV10-3
CDR3 DNA: TGTGCCATCAGTGGGACAGAACCGCAAGAGACCCAGTACTTC
CDR3 protein: CAISGTEPQETQYF

J gene: TRBJ1-2
clone size: -
D gene: -
CDR3 length: 11
V gene: TRBV6-5
CDR3 DNA: TGTGCCAGCAGTGAAGCTTATGGCTACACCTTC
CDR3 protein: CASSEAYGYTF

J gene: TRBJ2-2
clone size: -
D gene: -
CDR3 length: 15
V gene: TRBV5-1
CDR3 DNA: TGCGCCAGTAGTAAGGGGGACCTGAACACCGGGGAGCTGTTTTTT
CDR3 protein: CASSKGDLNTGELFF

J gene: TRBJ2-3
clone size: -
D gene: -
CDR3 length: 12
V gene: TRBV29-1
CDR3 DNA: TGCAGCGTTATATCTAGCACAGATACGCAGTATTTT
CDR3 protein: CSVISSTDTQYF

J gene: TRBJ2-5
clone size: -
D gene: -
CDR3 length: 16
V gene: TRBV4-1
CDR3 DNA: TGCGCCAGCAGCCAAGAGGGTTGGGGGACACAAGAGACCCAGTACTTC
CDR3 protein: CASSQEGWGTQETQYF

J gene: TRBJ2-1
clone size: once
D gene: TRBD2
CDR3 length: 13
V gene: TRBV5-1
CDR3 DNA: TGCGCCAGCAGCGTACTAGCGGGAAATGAGCAGTTCTTC
CDR3 protein: CASSVLAGNEQFF

J gene: TRBJ2-7
clone size: -
D gene: -
CDR3 length: 13
V gene: TRBV5-1
CDR3 DNA: TGCGCCAGCAGCTTGGACATACGCTACGAGCAGTACTTC
CDR3 protein: CASSLDIRYEQYF

J gene: TRBJ1-1
clone size: -
D gene: TRBD1
CDR3 length: 14
V gene: TRBV10-3
CDR3 DNA: TGTGCCATCAGAGGCAACAGGGGGAACCCTGAAGCTTTCTTT
CDR3 protein: CAIRGNRGNPEAFF

J gene: TRBJ2-5
clone size: -
D gene: TRBD2
CDR3 length: 15
V gene: TRBV5-4
CDR3 DNA: TGTGCCAGCAGCTGGAGCGGGAGTTTGTGGGAGACCCAGTACTTC
CDR3 protein: CASSWSGSLWETQYF

J gene: TRBJ2-1
clone size: -
D gene: TRBD1
CDR3 length: 16
V gene: TRBV27
CDR3 DNA: TGTGCCAGCAGTTTTGGGACAGGGGGCGCATACAATGAGCAGTTCTTC
CDR3 protein: CASSFGTGGAYNEQFF

J gene: TRBJ1-2
clone size: few
D gene: -
CDR3 length: 14
V gene: TRBV6-1
CDR3 DNA: TGTGCCAGCAGTGCCTATGGGGGGGAGGGCGGCTACACCTTC
CDR3 protein: CASSAYGGEGGYTF

J gene: TRBJ1-1
clone size: -
D gene: -
CDR3 length: 13
V gene: TRBV6-5
CDR3 DNA: TGTGCCAGCAGTTACCATACTAACACTGAAGCTTTCTTT
CDR3 protein: CASSYHTNTEAFF

J gene: TRBJ2-7
clone size: -
D gene: TRBD1
CDR3 length: 15
V gene: TRBV30
CDR3 DNA: TGTGCCTGGAGCGGGACAGGGGCCCACTCCTACGAGCAGTACTTC
CDR3 protein: CAWSGTGAHSYEQYF

J gene: TRBJ1-5
clone size: -
D gene: -
CDR3 length: 13
V gene: TRBV6-1
CDR3 DNA: TGTGCCGCGGGCGGGCATAGCAATCAGCCCCAGCATTTT
CDR3 protein: CAAGGHSNQPQHF

J gene: TRBJ2-5
clone size: few
D gene: -
CDR3 length: 16
V gene: TRBV9
CDR3 DNA: TGTGCCAGCAGCGTAGCGGCTAGCGTACCCCAAGAGACCCAGTACTTC
CDR3 protein: CASSVAASVPQETQYF

J gene: TRBJ2-6
clone size: -
D gene: -
CDR3 length: 15
V gene: TRBV19
CDR3 DNA: TGTGCCAGTAGTATAATCGGCTCTGGGGCCAACGTCCTGACTTTC
CDR3 protein: CASSIIGSGANVLTF

J gene: TRBJ2-3
clone size: -
D gene: TRBD1
CDR3 length: 14
V gene: TRBV5-1
CDR3 DNA: TGCGCCAGCAGGAATGACAGGGGGGCAGATACGCAGTATTTT
CDR3 protein: CASRNDRGADTQYF

J gene: TRBJ1-1
clone size: -
D gene: -
CDR3 length: 15
V gene: TRBV5-4
CDR3 DNA: TGTGCCAGCAGCTCATATCAGGGTATAAGAACTGAAGCTTTCTTT
CDR3 protein: CASSSYQGIRTEAFF

J gene: TRBJ2-2
clone size: once
D gene: -
CDR3 length: 13
V gene: TRBV30
CDR3 DNA: TGTGCCTGGAGTGTACTCTCCCCCGGGGAGCTGTTTTTT
CDR3 protein: CAWSVLSPGELFF

J gene: TRBJ1-4
clone size: once
D gene: TRBD1
CDR3 length: 14
V gene: TRBV29-1
CDR3 DNA: TGCAGCGTTCGGGACAGGGGGGATCTAGGGAAACTGTTTTTT
CDR3 protein: CSVRDRGDLGKLFF